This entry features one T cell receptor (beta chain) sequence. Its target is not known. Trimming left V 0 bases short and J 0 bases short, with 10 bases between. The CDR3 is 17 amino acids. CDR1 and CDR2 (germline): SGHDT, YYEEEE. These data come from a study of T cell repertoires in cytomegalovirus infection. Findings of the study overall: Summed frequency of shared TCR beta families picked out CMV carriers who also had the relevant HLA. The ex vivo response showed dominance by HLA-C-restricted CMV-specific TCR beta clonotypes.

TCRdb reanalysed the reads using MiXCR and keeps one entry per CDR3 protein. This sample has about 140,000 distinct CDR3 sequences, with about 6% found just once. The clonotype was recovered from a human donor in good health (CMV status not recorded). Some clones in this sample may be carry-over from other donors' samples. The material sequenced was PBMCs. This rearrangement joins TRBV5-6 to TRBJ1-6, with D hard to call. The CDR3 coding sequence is TGTGCCAGCAGCTTGGGTCCCATGACCTCCTATAATTCACCCCTCCACTTT. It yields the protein CASSLGPMTSYNSPLHF.